The sequence of this T cell receptor (beta chain) was determined in a study of long-term antiretroviral therapy in people with HIV. Study-wide results and caveats: Diversity went up after ART and still fell short of transplant donor controls. Specimens of blood were obtained during about 2003 to 2018, possibly under older ART regimens.

Assay version v3.0 of immunoSEQ was used, and it was run at survey level. Libraries were prepared by immunoSEQ multiplex PCR; TCRdb keeps only in-frame clonotypes and omits some of them. The table has 25,000 or so clones, 86% seen once. Per donor, at least one pre-ART and at least two post-ART PBMC samples were obtained. To note about this clone: Antigen specificity is unknown.

The material was unsorted PBMCs, obtained 1.9 years after starting antiretroviral therapy. This clonotype was sampled from a woman in her 30s with HIV.

The CDR3 spells CASRMGRGYGYTF. CDR3 coding DNA: TGTGCCAGTAGGATGGGCAGAGGCTATGGCTACACCTTC. The chain carries TRBV19 and TRBJ1-2; D gene ambiguous. V dropped 6 bases and J dropped 4 bases, with 12 bases sitting between them. Germline CDR1 reads LNHDA; CDR2 reads SQIVND (reference sequence). The CDR3 sequence is 13 residues long.